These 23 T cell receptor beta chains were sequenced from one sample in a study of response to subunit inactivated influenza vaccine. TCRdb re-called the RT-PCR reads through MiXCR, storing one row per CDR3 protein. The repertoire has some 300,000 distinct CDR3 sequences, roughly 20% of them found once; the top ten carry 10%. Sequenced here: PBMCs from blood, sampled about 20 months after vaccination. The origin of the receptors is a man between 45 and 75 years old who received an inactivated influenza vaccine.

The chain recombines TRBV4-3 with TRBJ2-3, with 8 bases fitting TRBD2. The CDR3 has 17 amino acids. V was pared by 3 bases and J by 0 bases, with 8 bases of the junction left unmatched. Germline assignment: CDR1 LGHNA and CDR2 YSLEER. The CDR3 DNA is TGCGCCAGCAGCCAGAGTGGTTTAGCGGGGAGCACAGATACGCAGTATTTT. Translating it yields CASSQSGLAGSTDTQYF.

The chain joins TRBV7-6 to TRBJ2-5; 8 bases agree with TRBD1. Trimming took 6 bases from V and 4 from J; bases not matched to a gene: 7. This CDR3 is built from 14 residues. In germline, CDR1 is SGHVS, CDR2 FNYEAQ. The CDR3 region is CASRLTGVRETQYF. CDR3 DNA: TGTGCCAGCAGGTTGACAGGGGTACGAGAGACCCAGTACTTC.

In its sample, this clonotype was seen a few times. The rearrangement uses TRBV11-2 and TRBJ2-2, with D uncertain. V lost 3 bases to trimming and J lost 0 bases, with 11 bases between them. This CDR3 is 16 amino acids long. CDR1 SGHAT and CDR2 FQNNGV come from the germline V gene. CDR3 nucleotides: TGTGCCAGCAGCTTCTTGCTTGGTTCGAACACCGGGGAGCTGTTTTTT. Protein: CASSFLLGSNTGELFF.

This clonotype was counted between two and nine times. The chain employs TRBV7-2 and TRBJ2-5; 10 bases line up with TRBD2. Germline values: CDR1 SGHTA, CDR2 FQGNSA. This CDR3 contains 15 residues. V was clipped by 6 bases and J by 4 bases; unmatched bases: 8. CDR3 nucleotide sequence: TGTGCCAGCAGAGCGGGGGGGCTTTGGTCAGAGACCCAGTACTTC. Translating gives CASRAGGLWSETQYF. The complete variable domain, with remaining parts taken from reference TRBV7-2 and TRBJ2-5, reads GAGVSQSPSNKVTEKGKDVELRCDPISGHTALYWYRQSLGQGLEFLIYFQGNSAPDKSGLPSDRFSAERTGGSVSTLTIQRTQQEDSAVYLCASRAGGLWSETQYFGPGTRLLVL.

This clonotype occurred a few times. DNA for the CDR3: TGCAGCGGGGCCGGGACAGAGGGGACTGAAGCTTTCTTT. It translates to CSGAGTEGTEAFF. The chain couples TRBV29-1 to TRBJ1-1, with 7 nucleotides matching TRBD1. The CDR3 covers 13 residues. Germline CDR1 is SQVTM and CDR2 is ANQGSEA. The V gene end was trimmed by 7 bases and the J gene end by 5 bases; junction bases not matched to a gene: 10. Supplemented by reference TRBV29-1 and TRBJ1-1, the full variable domain reads SAVISQKPSRDICQRGTSLTIQCQVDSQVTMMFWYRQQPGQSLTLIATANQGSEATYESGFVIDKFPISRPNLTFSTLTVSNMSPEDSSIYLCSGAGTEGTEAFFGQGTRLTVV.

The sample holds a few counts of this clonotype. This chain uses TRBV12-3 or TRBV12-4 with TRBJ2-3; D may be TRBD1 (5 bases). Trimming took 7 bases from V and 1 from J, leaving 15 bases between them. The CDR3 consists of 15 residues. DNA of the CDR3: TGTGCCAGCACCCCGCAAGGCAGGGGCACAGATACGCAGTATTTT. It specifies CASTPQGRGTDTQYF.

The chain's CDR3 is CASSRAGGDTQYF. The CDR3 DNA reads as TGCGCCAGCAGCCGCGCAGGGGGCGATACGCAGTATTTT. The V gene is TRBV4-3, the J gene TRBJ2-3, with 8 bases aligning to TRBD1. Per germline, CDR1 LGHNA and CDR2 YSLEER. V was clipped by 4 bases and J by 6 bases; unmatched bases: 3. The CDR3 totals 13 residues.

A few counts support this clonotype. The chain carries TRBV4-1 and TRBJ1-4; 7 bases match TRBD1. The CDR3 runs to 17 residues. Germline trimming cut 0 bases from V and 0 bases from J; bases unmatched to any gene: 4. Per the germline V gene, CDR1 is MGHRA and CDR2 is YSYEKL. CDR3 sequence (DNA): TGCGCCAGCAGCCAAGAAGAGGGGGCTGCAACTAATGAAAAACTGTTTTTT. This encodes CASSQEEGAATNEKLFF.

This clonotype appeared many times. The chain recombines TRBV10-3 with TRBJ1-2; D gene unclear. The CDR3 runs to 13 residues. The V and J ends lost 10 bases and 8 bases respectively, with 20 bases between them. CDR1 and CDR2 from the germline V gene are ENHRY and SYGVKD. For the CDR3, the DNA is TGTGCCACCGGGAGGGCAGCCCGATGGGGCTACACCTTC. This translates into CATGRAARWGYTF.

CDR3 residues: CASRPLQGSGELFF. The CDR3, as DNA: TGTGCCAGCAGACCGCTACAGGGTTCCGGGGAGCTGTTTTTT. This chain connects TRBV11-2 to TRBJ2-2; a weak D match, TRBD1 (6 bases). Per the germline V gene, CDR1 is SGHAT and CDR2 is FQNNGV. CDR3 length equals 14 residues. V was pared by 6 bases and J by 6 bases, with 14 bases between.

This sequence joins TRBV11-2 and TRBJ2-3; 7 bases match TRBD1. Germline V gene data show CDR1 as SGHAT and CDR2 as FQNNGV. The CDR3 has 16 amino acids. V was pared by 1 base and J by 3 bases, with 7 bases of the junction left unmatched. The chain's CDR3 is CASSLVGRGKTDTQYF. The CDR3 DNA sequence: TGTGCCAGCAGCTTAGTTGGCAGGGGGAAGACAGATACGCAGTATTTT.

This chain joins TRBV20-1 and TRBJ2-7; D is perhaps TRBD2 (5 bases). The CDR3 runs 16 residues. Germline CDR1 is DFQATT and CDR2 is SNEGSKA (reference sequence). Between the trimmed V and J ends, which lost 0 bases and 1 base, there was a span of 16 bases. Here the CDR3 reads CSARELPSSGSYEQYF. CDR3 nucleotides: TGCAGTGCTAGAGAACTCCCCAGTTCGGGATCCTACGAGCAGTACTTC.

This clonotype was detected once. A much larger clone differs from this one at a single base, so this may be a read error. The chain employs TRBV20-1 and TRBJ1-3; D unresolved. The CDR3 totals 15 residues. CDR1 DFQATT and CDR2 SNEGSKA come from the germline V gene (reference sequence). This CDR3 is CSARDGRVSGNNIYF. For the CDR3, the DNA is TGCAGTGCTAGAGATGGACGAGTCTCTGGAAACAACATATATTTT.

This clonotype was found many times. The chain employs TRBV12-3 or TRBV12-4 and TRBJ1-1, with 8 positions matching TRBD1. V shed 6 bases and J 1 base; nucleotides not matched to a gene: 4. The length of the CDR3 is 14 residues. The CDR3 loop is CASSTGQANTEAFF. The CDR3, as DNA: TGTGCCAGCAGCACGGGACAGGCGAACACTGAAGCTTTCTTT.

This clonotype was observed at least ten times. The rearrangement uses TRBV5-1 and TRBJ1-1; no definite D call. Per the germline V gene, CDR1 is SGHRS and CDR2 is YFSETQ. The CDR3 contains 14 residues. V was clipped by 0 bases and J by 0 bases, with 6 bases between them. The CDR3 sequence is CASSLVEMNTEAFF. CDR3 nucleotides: TGCGCCAGCAGCTTGGTCGAGATGAACACTGAAGCTTTCTTT.

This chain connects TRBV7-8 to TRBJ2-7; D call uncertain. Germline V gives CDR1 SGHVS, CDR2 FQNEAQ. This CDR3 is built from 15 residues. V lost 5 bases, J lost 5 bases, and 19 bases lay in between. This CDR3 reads CASSGTTWAAHEQYF. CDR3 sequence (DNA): TGTGCCAGCAGCGGTACCACTTGGGCTGCGCACGAGCAGTACTTC.

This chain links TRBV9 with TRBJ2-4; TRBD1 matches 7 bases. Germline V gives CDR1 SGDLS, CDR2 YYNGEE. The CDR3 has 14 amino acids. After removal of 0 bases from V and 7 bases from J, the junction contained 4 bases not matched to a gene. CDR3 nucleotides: TGTGCCAGCAGCGTAGGACAGGGTAGGAACATTCAGTACTTC. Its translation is CASSVGQGRNIQYF.

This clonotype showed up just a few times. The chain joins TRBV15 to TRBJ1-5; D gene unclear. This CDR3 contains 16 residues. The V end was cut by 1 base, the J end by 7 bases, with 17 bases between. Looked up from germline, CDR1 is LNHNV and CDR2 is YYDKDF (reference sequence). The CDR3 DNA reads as TGTGCCACCAGCAGAGCCCCATTCCGGTTTCCCCAGCCCCAGCATTTT. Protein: CATSRAPFRFPQPQHF. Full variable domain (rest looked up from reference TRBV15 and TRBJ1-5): DAMVIQNPRYQVTQFGKPVTLSCSQTLNHNVMYWYQQKSSQAPKLLFHYYDKDFNNEADTPDNFQSRRPNTSFCFLDIRSPGLGDTAMYLCATSRAPFRFPQPQHFGDGTRLSIL.

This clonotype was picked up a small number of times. CDR3 loop: CSVHGRHTGELFF. CDR3 DNA sequence: TGCAGCGTCCACGGCAGGCACACCGGGGAGCTGTTTTTT. The V gene is TRBV29-1, the J gene TRBJ2-2, with D hard to call. In germline, CDR1 is SQVTM, CDR2 ANQGSEA. Between the trimmed V and J ends, which lost 6 bases and 3 bases, there was a span of 11 bases. The CDR3 has 13 residues.

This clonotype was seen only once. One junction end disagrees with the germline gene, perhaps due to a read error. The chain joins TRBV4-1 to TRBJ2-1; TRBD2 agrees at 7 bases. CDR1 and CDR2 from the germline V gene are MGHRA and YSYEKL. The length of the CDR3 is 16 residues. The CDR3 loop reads CASSQHLADNYNEQLF. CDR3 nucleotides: TGCGCCAGCAGCCAGCATCTAGCGGATAATTACAATGAGCAGCTCTTC.

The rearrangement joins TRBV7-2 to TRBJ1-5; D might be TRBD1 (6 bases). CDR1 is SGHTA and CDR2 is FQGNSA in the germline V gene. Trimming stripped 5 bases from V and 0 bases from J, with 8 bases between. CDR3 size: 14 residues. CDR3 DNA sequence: TGTGCCAGCAGCAAGGGGGTTAGCAATCAGCCCCAGCATTTT. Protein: CASSKGVSNQPQHF.

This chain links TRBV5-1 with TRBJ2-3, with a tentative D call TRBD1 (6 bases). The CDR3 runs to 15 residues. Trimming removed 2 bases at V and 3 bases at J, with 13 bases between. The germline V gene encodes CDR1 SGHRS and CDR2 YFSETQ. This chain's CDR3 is CASSFRGPETDTQYF. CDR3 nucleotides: TGCGCCAGCAGCTTCAGGGGTCCGGAGACAGATACGCAGTATTTT.

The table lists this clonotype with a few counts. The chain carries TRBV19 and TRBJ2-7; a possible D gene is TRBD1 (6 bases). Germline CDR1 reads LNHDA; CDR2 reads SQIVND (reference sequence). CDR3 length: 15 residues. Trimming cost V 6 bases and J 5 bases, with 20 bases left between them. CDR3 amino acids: CASSISQGRGNEQYF. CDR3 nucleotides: TGTGCCAGTAGCATCTCCCAGGGGAGAGGCAACGAGCAGTACTTC.